This T cell receptor beta chain was identified in a study of early T cells in non-severe SARS-CoV-2 infection. In the study overall: Sequencing used unsorted whole-blood bulk RNA, so chains lack pairing.

One entry per CDR3 protein, called by TCRdb with MiXCR from the 5' RACE reads. This table has 40,000 to 55,000 distinct CDR3 sequences, 4% to 4.5% appearing once. The sample was whole blood. The clonotype was recovered from an adult who was a healthcare worker with PCR-confirmed SARS-CoV-2 infection or an uninfected control (not recorded which).

CDR3: CAWSEDTGELFF. In DNA, the CDR3 is TGTGCCTGGAGCGAGGACACCGGGGAGCTGTTTTTT. V and J are TRBV30 and TRBJ2-2, with D hard to call. The CDR3 consists of 12 residues. Germline CDR1 and CDR2: GTSNPN and SVGIG (reference sequence). The V gene lost 3 bases and the J gene lost 3 bases, with 5 bases spanning the gap.